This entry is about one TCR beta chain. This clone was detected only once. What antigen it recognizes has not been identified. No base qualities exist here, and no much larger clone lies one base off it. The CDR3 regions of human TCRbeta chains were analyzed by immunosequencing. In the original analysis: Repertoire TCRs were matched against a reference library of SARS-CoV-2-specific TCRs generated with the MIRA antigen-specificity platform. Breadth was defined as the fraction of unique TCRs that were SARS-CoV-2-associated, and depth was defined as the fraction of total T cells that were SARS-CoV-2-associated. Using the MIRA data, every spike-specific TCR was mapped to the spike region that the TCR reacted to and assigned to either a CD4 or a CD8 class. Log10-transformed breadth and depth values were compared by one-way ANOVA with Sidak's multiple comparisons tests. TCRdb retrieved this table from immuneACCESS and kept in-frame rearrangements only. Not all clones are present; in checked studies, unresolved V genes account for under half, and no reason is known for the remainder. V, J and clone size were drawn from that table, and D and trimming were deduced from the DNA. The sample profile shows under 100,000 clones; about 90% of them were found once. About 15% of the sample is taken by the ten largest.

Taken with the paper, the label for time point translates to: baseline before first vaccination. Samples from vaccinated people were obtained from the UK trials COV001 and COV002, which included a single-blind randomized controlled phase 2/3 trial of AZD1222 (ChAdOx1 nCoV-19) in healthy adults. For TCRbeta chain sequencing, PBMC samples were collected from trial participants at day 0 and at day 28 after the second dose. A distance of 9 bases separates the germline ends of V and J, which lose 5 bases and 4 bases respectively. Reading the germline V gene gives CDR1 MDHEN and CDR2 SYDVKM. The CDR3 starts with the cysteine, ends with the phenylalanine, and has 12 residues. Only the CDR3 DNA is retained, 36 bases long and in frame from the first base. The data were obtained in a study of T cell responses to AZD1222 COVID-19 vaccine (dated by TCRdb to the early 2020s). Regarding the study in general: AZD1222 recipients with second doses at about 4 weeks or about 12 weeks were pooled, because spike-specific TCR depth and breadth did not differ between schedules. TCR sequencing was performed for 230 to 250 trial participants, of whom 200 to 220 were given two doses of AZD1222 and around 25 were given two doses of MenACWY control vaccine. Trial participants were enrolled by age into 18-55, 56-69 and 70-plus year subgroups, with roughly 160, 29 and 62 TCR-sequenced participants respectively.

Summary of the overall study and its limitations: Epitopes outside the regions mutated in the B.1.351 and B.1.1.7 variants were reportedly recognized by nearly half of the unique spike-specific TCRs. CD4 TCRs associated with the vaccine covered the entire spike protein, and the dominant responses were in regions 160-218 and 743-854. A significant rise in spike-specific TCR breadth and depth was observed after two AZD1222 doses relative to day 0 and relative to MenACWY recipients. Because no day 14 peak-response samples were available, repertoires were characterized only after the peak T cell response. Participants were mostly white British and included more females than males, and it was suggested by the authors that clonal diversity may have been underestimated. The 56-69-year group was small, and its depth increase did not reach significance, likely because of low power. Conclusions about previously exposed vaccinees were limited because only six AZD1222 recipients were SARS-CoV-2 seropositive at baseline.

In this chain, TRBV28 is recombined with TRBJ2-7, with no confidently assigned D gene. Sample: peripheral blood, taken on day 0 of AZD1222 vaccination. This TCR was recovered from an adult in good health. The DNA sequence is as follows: TGTGCCAGCAGTACCCCCGGGTACGAGCAGTACTTC. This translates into CASSTPGYEQYF. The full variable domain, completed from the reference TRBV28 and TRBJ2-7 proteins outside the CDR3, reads DVKVTQSSRYLVKRTGEKVFLECVQDMDHENMFWYRQDPGLGLRLIYFSYDVKMKEKGDIPEGYSVSREKKERFSLILESASTNQTSMYLCASSTPGYEQYFGPGTRLTVT.